This T cell receptor beta chain was sequenced for a study of blood T cell repertoires in COVID-19. Assay: immunoSEQ multiplex PCR; the TCRdb copy retains only in-frame clones and omits some. The sample lists fewer than 200,000 clones, more than 75% occurring once. The study drew participants aged 18 to 89 years from some 25 US areas. Categorization into cohorts depended on clinical history that participants reported. The source is a woman aged 50 to 60 who had recovered from COVID-19. The sample was PBMCs or T cells enriched from blood (not recorded which).

The CDR3 nucleotides read TGTGCCAGCTCACCTCCGACAGGGGACTCTGGAAACACCATATATTTT. This sequence encodes CASSPPTGDSGNTIYF. The genes are TRBV18 and TRBJ1-3; TRBD1 agrees at 8 bases. Looked up from germline, CDR1 is KGHSH and CDR2 is LQKENI. The length of the CDR3 is 16 residues. V was clipped by 3 bases and J by 0 bases; unmatched bases: 4.